The 12 T cell receptor beta chains in this list originate from one sample, sequenced in a study of spatial heterogeneity in lung cancer. Time point meaning: blood at routine non-recurrence follow-up after resection. TCRdb passed the 5' RACE reads through MiXCR, listing each CDR3 protein once. The data show some 16,000 distinct CDR3 sequences, 15% to 20% seen once. The starting material was PBMCs, obtained at follow-up. The receptor source for this set is a male donor with early-stage non-small cell lung cancer.

This chain uses TRBV5-6 with TRBJ2-1; perhaps TRBD2 as D (5 bases). There are 14 residues in the CDR3. The V end was cut by 1 base, the J end by 3 bases, with 8 bases between. CDR1 is SGHDT, CDR2 YYEEEE, per germline. The CDR3 spells CASSLRGVYNEQFF. CDR3 sequence (DNA): TGTGCCAGCAGCTTGCGGGGAGTCTACAATGAGCAGTTCTTC.

The V gene is TRBV5-1, the J gene TRBJ2-5, with 10 bases aligning to TRBD1. Looked up from germline, CDR1 is SGHRS and CDR2 is YFSETQ. The CDR3 consists of 18 residues. V lost 0 bases, J lost 2 bases, and 10 bases stayed unmatched. The CDR3 nucleotides are TGCGCCAGCAGCTTGGCCAAGTTGGGGACAGGGGTTCAAGAGACCCAGTACTTC. This translates into CASSLAKLGTGVQETQYF. Combining the CDR3 with reference TRBV5-1 and TRBJ2-5 gives the whole variable domain KAGVTQTPRYLIKTRGQQVTLSCSPISGHRSVSWYQQTPGQGLQFLFEYFSETQRNKGNFPGRFSGRQFSNSRSEMNVSTLELGDSALYLCASSLAKLGTGVQETQYFGPGTRLLVL.

The V call is TRBV5-1, the J call TRBJ2-2, with D perhaps TRBD1 (5 bases). The CDR3 length is 16 residues. CDR1 and CDR2 from the germline V gene are SGHRS and YFSETQ. V was clipped by 0 bases and J by 6 bases, with 15 bases between them. For the CDR3, the DNA is TGCGCCAGCAGCTTGGTACCCCAGGGAAATGCCGGGGAGCTGTTTTTT. Residues: CASSLVPQGNAGELFF. The whole variable domain, filled in from reference TRBV5-1 and TRBJ2-2, reads KAGVTQTPRYLIKTRGQQVTLSCSPISGHRSVSWYQQTPGQGLQFLFEYFSETQRNKGNFPGRFSGRQFSNSRSEMNVSTLELGDSALYLCASSLVPQGNAGELFFGEGSRLTVL.

Sample share makes this clonotype medium-sized. The chain combines TRBV29-1 with TRBJ2-7; tentative D call: TRBD2 (5 bases). Germline loops: CDR1 SQVTM, CDR2 ANQGSEA. V dropped 3 bases and J dropped 2 bases, with 17 bases sitting between them. The CDR3 has 15 amino acids. Here the CDR3 reads CSVEGRREAPYEQYF. Here the CDR3 DNA reads TGCAGCGTTGAGGGGAGAAGAGAAGCCCCCTACGAGCAGTACTTC.

V is TRBV19 and J is TRBJ1-1; no firm D call. Germline V gives CDR1 LNHDA, CDR2 SQIVND (reference sequence). The V end lost 3 bases, the J end lost 2 bases, and 10 bases lay between the germline ends. The CDR3 extends over 14 amino acids. CDR3 in amino acids: CASSILYGNTEAFF. The CDR3 DNA is TGTGCCAGTAGTATCCTATACGGTAACACTGAAGCTTTCTTT. The whole variable domain, filled in from reference TRBV19 and TRBJ1-1, reads DGGITQSPKYLFRKEGQNVTLSCEQNLNHDAMYWYRQDPGQGLRLIYYSQIVNDFQKGDIAEGYSVSREKKESFPLTVTSAQKNPTAFYLCASSILYGNTEAFFGQGTRLTVV.

This clonotype was seen a few times. The V call is TRBV6-4, the J call TRBJ1-1; TRBD1 might be the D (5 bases). V was pared by 5 bases and J by 5 bases, with 15 bases between. Looked up from germline, CDR1 is MRHNA and CDR2 is SNTAGT. This CDR3 has 14 amino acids. This CDR3 is CASSPGHERTEAFF. DNA for the CDR3: TGTGCCAGCAGTCCAGGACACGAACGGACTGAAGCTTTCTTT.

This clonotype was recorded at least ten times. The chain combines TRBV5-1 with TRBJ2-5; 10 bases agree with TRBD1. Germline assignment: CDR1 SGHRS and CDR2 YFSETQ. The length of the CDR3 is 14 residues. The ends lost 3 bases at V and 2 bases at J; junction bases unmatched: 1. The CDR3 protein is CASSWGQGQETQYF. The DNA of the CDR3 is TGCGCCAGCAGCTGGGGACAGGGGCAAGAGACCCAGTACTTC. The whole variable domain, remainder taken from reference TRBV5-1 and TRBJ2-5, is KAGVTQTPRYLIKTRGQQVTLSCSPISGHRSVSWYQQTPGQGLQFLFEYFSETQRNKGNFPGRFSGRQFSNSRSEMNVSTLELGDSALYLCASSWGQGQETQYFGPGTRLLVL.

The chain uses TRBV10-3 and TRBJ2-7; 9 positions agree with TRBD1. This CDR3 spans 13 amino acids. V trimming: 9 bases; J trimming: 4 bases; junction bases outside the gene matches: 7. Per germline, CDR1 ENHRY and CDR2 SYGVKD. CDR3 DNA: TGTGCCATTCTCCAGGACAGGGGATACGAGCAGTACTTC. Residues: CAILQDRGYEQYF.

This clonotype came up many times. J is TRBJ2-5 and V is TRBV29-1; D is ambiguous. The CDR3 loop spans 11 amino acids. The V gene lost 7 bases and the J gene lost 5 bases, with 11 bases spanning the gap. Germline-derived CDR1 and CDR2 are SQVTM and ANQGSEA. The CDR3 is CSDLVGETQYF. Written as DNA, the CDR3 is TGCAGCGACTTAGTGGGGGAGACCCAGTACTTC.

This clonotype has a handful of counts. The V call is TRBV2, the J call TRBJ2-1; 7 nucleotides agree with TRBD2. The germline gives CDR1 SNHLY, CDR2 FYNNEI. Trimming cost V 10 bases and J 5 bases; bases outside gene matches: 14. There are 15 residues in the CDR3. The CDR3 nucleotides are TGTGCCAATCAGGAGGGTGCGGGGGACCACAATGAGCAGTTCTTC. It translates to CANQEGAGDHNEQFF.

The V and J genes are TRBV7-9 and TRBJ1-4; perhaps TRBD1 as D (5 bases). Germline V lookup: CDR1 SEHNR, CDR2 FQNEAQ (reference sequence). Trimming took off 3 bases at V and 8 bases at J, with 16 bases between the two ends. The CDR3 consists of 15 residues. CDR3 residues: CASSFPSGIREKLFF. CDR3 nucleotide sequence: TGTGCCAGCAGCTTTCCCTCAGGGATCCGGGAAAAACTGTTTTTT.

By sample fraction, this clonotype is medium-sized. V gene TRBV20-1 combines with J gene TRBJ1-3; D not certain. The germline V gene encodes CDR1 DFQATT and CDR2 SNEGSKA (reference sequence). V lost 3 bases and J 1 base, leaving 7 bases between the germline ends. The CDR3 is made up of 13 amino acids. The CDR3 DNA follows: TGCAGTGCTAGGACTCCTTCTGGAAACACCATATATTTT. Protein sequence: CSARTPSGNTIYF.